Listed below are T cell receptor beta chains from one sample, sequenced in a study of cytomegalovirus exposure and HLA in healthy donors. Measured with immunoSEQ multiplex PCR; TCRdb has only the in-frame clones, and not every one. Here the sample spans some 77,000 clones, less than 80% being singletons. Input material: PBMCs. The receptors derive from a middle-aged woman in good health and CMV-seronegative. CDR3s include the opening cysteine and the closing phenylalanine or tryptophan. D genes are given only for firm matches. Rows may omit the clone size; those that give it use once, few, many or a size class.

clone size	V gene	D gene	J gene	CDR3 protein	CDR3 DNA
.	TRBV9	.	TRBJ1-6	CASSTRIGGNREDNSPLHF	TGTGCCAGCAGCACCCGAATCGGGGGAAACCGTGAAGATAATTCACCCCTCCACTTT
.	TRBV29-1	TRBD1	TRBJ1-1	CSASRSGTVNTEAFF	TGCAGCGCTTCTCGTTCCGGGACAGTGAACACTGAAGCTTTCTTT
.	TRBV9	TRBD2	TRBJ2-7	CASSPLAGVGEQYF	TGTGCCAGCAGCCCCCTAGCGGGAGTCGGCGAGCAGTACTTC
.	TRBV7-6	.	TRBJ1-1	CASSPSQGSTEAFF	TGTGCCAGCAGCCCCTCGCAGGGAAGCACTGAAGCTTTCTTT
.	TRBV19	TRBD2	TRBJ2-5	CASSIPSGGTGGKTQYF	TGTGCCAGTAGTATACCCAGCGGGGGGACCGGGGGGAAGACCCAGTACTTC
.	TRBV28	.	TRBJ1-4	CASSFLVRHIVANEKLFF	TGTGCCAGCAGTTTTCTCGTCAGACATATCGTTGCTAATGAAAAACTGTTTTTT
.	TRBV18	.	TRBJ1-3	CASSQSFGNTIYF	TGTGCCAGCTCCCAGTCATTCGGAAACACCATATATTTT
.	TRBV7-9	.	TRBJ1-1	CASSSAAGGHTEAFF	TGTGCCAGCAGCTCCGCCGCGGGAGGGCACACTGAAGCTTTCTTT
.	TRBV10-1	TRBD2	TRBJ2-5	CASSKGLAGDETQYF	TGCGCCAGCAGTAAGGGACTAGCGGGGGATGAGACCCAGTACTTC
.	TRBV29-1	TRBD1	TRBJ1-1	CSVHRGRTEAFF	TGCAGCGTGCACAGGGGAAGGACTGAAGCTTTCTTT
.	TRBV5-1	TRBD1	TRBJ2-7	CASSATGGPNEQYF	TGCGCCAGCAGCGCGACAGGGGGCCCAAACGAGCAGTACTTC
.	TRBV28	TRBD2	TRBJ2-7	CASSPWEGGEQYF	TGTGCCAGCAGCCCTTGGGAGGGTGGCGAGCAGTACTTC
many	TRBV11-2	TRBD2	TRBJ2-1	CASSTDWTSNNEQFF	TGTGCCAGCAGCACCGATTGGACTAGTAACAATGAGCAGTTCTTC
.	TRBV7-3	TRBD1	TRBJ1-2	CASSLNGQGGYGYTF	TGTGCCAGCAGCTTAAACGGACAGGGGGGCTATGGCTACACCTTC
few	TRBV11-3	TRBD2	TRBJ2-5	CASSLSGRQETQYF	TGTGCCAGCAGCTTAAGCGGGAGGCAAGAGACCCAGTACTTC
.	TRBV5-6	TRBD2	TRBJ2-1	CASTSGTSGFNEQFF	TGTGCCAGCACCTCCGGGACTAGCGGCTTCAATGAGCAGTTCTTC
.	TRBV5-5	.	TRBJ1-5	CASSFLGGWQPQHF	TGTGCCAGCAGCTTTCTTGGGGGCTGGCAGCCCCAGCATTTT
.	TRBV10-2	TRBD2	TRBJ2-1	CASQLAGGYNEQFF	TGCGCCAGCCAACTAGCGGGAGGGTACAATGAGCAGTTCTTC
.	TRBV10-1	TRBD1	TRBJ1-3	CASGQGLGDTIYF	TGCGCCAGTGGACAGGGCCTTGGAGACACCATATATTTT
few	TRBV7-2	TRBD1	TRBJ2-7	CASSRGTGTYEQYF	TGTGCCAGCAGCAGAGGGACAGGGACTTACGAGCAGTACTTC
.	TRBV5-4	.	TRBJ2-5	CASSYPSSAETQYF	TGTGCCAGCAGCTACCCTAGCTCGGCAGAGACCCAGTACTTC
.	TRBV5-1	TRBD1	TRBJ2-5	CASSLAMDRGTQYF	TGCGCCAGCAGCTTGGCCATGGACAGGGGGACCCAGTACTTC
.	TRBV10-2	.	TRBJ1-2	CASSGDNARQIYGYTF	TGCGCCAGCAGTGGGGATAACGCGAGACAGATCTATGGCTACACCTTC
.	TRBV6-5	.	TRBJ2-7	CASRSLPGTYEQYF	TGTGCCAGCAGATCACTTCCCGGGACCTACGAGCAGTACTTC
once	TRBV6-1	TRBD1	TRBJ2-5	CASSPWDRGDRTQYF	TGTGCCAGCAGTCCCTGGGACAGGGGGGATCGGACCCAGTACTTC
.	TRBV2	.	TRBJ1-1	CASSGWSGSAEAFF	TGTGCCAGCAGTGGCTGGTCCGGCAGCGCTGAAGCTTTCTTT
.	TRBV5-1	TRBD1	TRBJ1-4	CASSLAPGQDEKLFF	TGCGCCAGCAGCTTGGCTCCGGGACAGGATGAAAAACTGTTTTTT
.	TRBV29-1	.	TRBJ1-2	CSVAPRLINYGYTF	TGCAGCGTTGCGCCCCGACTGATAAACTATGGCTACACCTTC
.	TRBV28	TRBD2	TRBJ2-6	CAIKAGAGTSGANVLTF	TGTGCCATCAAAGCGGGAGCCGGTACCTCTGGGGCCAACGTCCTGACTTTC
.	TRBV7-2	TRBD2	TRBJ2-7	CASSLVLAGGPREQYF	TGTGCCAGCAGCTTAGTCCTAGCGGGAGGCCCTAGAGAGCAGTACTTC
.	TRBV9	.	TRBJ1-5	CASSRGAGNQPQHF	TGTGCCAGCAGCCGGGGAGCGGGCAATCAGCCCCAGCATTTT
.	TRBV27	.	TRBJ1-1	CASSSDRLMNTEAFF	TGTGCCAGCAGTTCGGACAGACTGATGAACACTGAAGCTTTCTTT
.	TRBV2	.	TRBJ1-6	CASSERQGGTLHF	TGTGCCAGCAGTGAACGTCAGGGAGGAACCCTCCACTTT
few	TRBV11-2	TRBD1	TRBJ1-6	CASSRQFGTVNSPLHF	TGTGCCAGCAGCCGCCAATTTGGGACAGTTAATTCACCCCTCCACTTT
.	TRBV7-3	TRBD2	TRBJ2-2	CASSLLRGDTGELFF	TGTGCCAGCAGCTTACTGCGGGGGGACACCGGGGAGCTGTTTTTT
.	TRBV5-1	TRBD1	TRBJ2-7	CASSGQGATYEQYF	TGCGCCAGCAGTGGTCAGGGGGCCACCTACGAGCAGTACTTC
.	TRBV11-2	TRBD2	TRBJ2-2	CASNLLLAGDGELFF	TGTGCCAGCAACTTACTACTAGCGGGAGACGGGGAGCTGTTTTTT
.	TRBV7-9	TRBD1	TRBJ2-1	CASISRGLKGRYNEQFF	TGTGCCAGCATATCAAGGGGGCTCAAAGGGCGATACAATGAGCAGTTCTTC
.	TRBV9	TRBD1	TRBJ2-7	CASSVVGTGGVEQYF	TGTGCCAGCAGCGTAGTTGGGACAGGGGGCGTCGAGCAGTACTTC
few	TRBV7-6	.	TRBJ1-1	CASRLGGENTEAFF	TGTGCCAGCAGGTTAGGGGGGGAGAACACTGAAGCTTTCTTT
.	TRBV5-1	.	TRBJ2-3	CASSRDTDTQYF	TGCGCCAGCAGCCGGGATACAGATACGCAGTATTTT
.	TRBV7-9	TRBD1	TRBJ2-1	CASSLRDRVGNEQFF	TGTGCCAGCAGCTTACGGGACAGGGTTGGCAATGAGCAGTTCTTC
.	TRBV15	.	TRBJ1-4	CATSGPLASYNEKLFF	TGTGCCACCAGCGGCCCCCTGGCAAGTTATAATGAAAAACTGTTTTTT
.	TRBV30	TRBD1	TRBJ1-5	CAWKGAVDQPQHF	TGTGCTTGGAAGGGGGCGGTTGATCAGCCCCAGCATTTT
.	TRBV6-5	TRBD2	TRBJ2-7	CASRPAWGGLEQYF	TGTGCCAGCAGACCCGCGTGGGGGGGTCTTGAGCAGTACTTC
once	TRBV5-1	TRBD1	TRBJ2-7	CASSSPGQAYEQYF	TGCGCCAGCAGCTCCCCGGGACAGGCCTACGAGCAGTACTTC
.	TRBV7-9	TRBD1	TRBJ1-2	CASSLGAQGEIDYGYTF	TGTGCCAGCAGCTTAGGGGCGCAGGGGGAGATCGACTATGGCTACACCTTC
once	TRBV9	.	TRBJ2-7	CASSAVYEQYF	TGTGCCAGCAGCGCCGTCTACGAGCAGTACTTC
.	TRBV4-3	.	TRBJ2-5	CASSQQRSTGETQYF	TGCGCCAGCAGCCAACAACGATCGACAGGAGAGACCCAGTACTTC
.	TRBV9	TRBD1	TRBJ1-2	CASSADGTADYTF	TGTGCCAGCAGCGCTGATGGGACAGCAGACTACACCTTC
.	TRBV18	TRBD1	TRBJ2-7	CASSPGTGTYEQYF	TGTGCCAGCTCACCGGGGACAGGTACCTACGAGCAGTACTTC
.	TRBV7-3	.	TRBJ2-3	CASSLNRGTDTQYF	TGTGCCAGCAGCCTGAACAGGGGCACAGATACGCAGTATTTT
.	TRBV4-1	TRBD1	TRBJ1-3	CASSQDSDRAYTIYF	TGCGCCAGCAGCCAAGATTCGGACAGGGCTTACACCATATATTTT
.	TRBV6-1	TRBD1	TRBJ2-5	CASRTNRGQETQYF	TGTGCCAGCAGGACAAACAGGGGACAAGAGACCCAGTACTTC
few	TRBV13	.	TRBJ2-7	CASSRGLSYEQYF	TGTGCCAGCAGCCGGGGACTGTCCTACGAGCAGTACTTC
.	TRBV9	TRBD2	TRBJ2-1	CASNPGTSKNYNEQFF	TGTGCCAGCAACCCAGGGACTAGCAAGAATTACAATGAGCAGTTCTTC
.	TRBV5-1	TRBD1	TRBJ1-6	CASTPGTGKGSPLHF	TGCGCCAGCACACCCGGGACAGGGAAAGGGTCACCCCTCCACTTT